The present T cell receptor beta chain was sequenced within a study of OX40 agonist ivuxolimab in advanced cancers. On the study more broadly: Patients were treated with ivuxolimab, an agonistic anti-OX40 (CD134) antibody. Patients treated during dose escalation were battling hepatocellular carcinoma, melanoma, renal cell or head and neck cancer.

The protocol was immunoSEQ multiplex PCR, while the TCRdb copy is restricted to in-frame clones and leaves out a portion. The sample includes just under 75,000 clones, 92% of them seen just once. A history of autoimmune disease or systemic immunosuppression excluded patients. Patients had blood sampled at baseline and again on cycle 4 day 1 and cycle 7 day 1. Trimming removed 4 bases at V and 4 bases at J, with 8 bases between. The CDR3 length is 13 residues. Germline lookup yields CDR1 SGHTA and CDR2 FQGNSA. V and J are TRBV7-2 and TRBJ1-5; the D is unclear. The sequence came from an adult with an advanced solid tumor such as melanoma, head and neck, liver or kidney cancer. This specimen was CD4+ or CD8+ T cells sorted from blood, taken in a trial of the OX40 agonist ivuxolimab. The CDR3 reads CASSSGYNQPQHF. The CDR3 bases are TGTGCCAGCAGCTCCGGATATAATCAGCCCCAGCATTTT.